These T cell receptor beta chains were read from a single sample in a study of T cell changes during pregnancy in multiple sclerosis. Here immunoSEQ multiplex PCR was the method, and the copy in TCRdb shows in-frame clones only, minus some. The table shows 50,000 to 65,000 clones, with about 94% occurring only once. The sample here was CD8+ T cells from peripheral blood mononuclear cells, taken in the second trimester of pregnancy. Every receptor here comes from a female donor with multiple sclerosis, enrolled in a pregnancy study. Each CDR3 is given with its conserved first and last residue. D genes are given only for firm matches. Rows give clone size only sometimes, using once, few, many, or a class for an expanded clone.

V gene,J gene,D gene,clone size,CDR3 DNA,CDR3 protein
TRBV28,TRBJ2-3,NA,NA,TGTGCCAGCAGTTTAGGACTGGCCGGGGATACGCAGTATTTT,CASSLGLAGDTQYF
TRBV28,TRBJ2-5,TRBD2,medium-sized,TGTGCCAGCAGTCCACCCGGGGGGGGCGGGGAGACCCAGTACTTC,CASSPPGGGGETQYF
TRBV28,TRBJ2-7,NA,NA,TGTGCCAGCAGTTTCGGCAGGGGCTACGAGCAGTACTTC,CASSFGRGYEQYF
TRBV7-8,TRBJ2-7,NA,NA,TGTGCCAGCAGCCCGGCGGCGGGCCCAGCCTACGAGCAGTACTTC,CASSPAAGPAYEQYF
TRBV6-1,TRBJ1-1,TRBD1,medium-sized,TGTGCCAGCAGTGCCGGGACAGGGGGCACTGAAGCTTTCTTT,CASSAGTGGTEAFF
TRBV11-2,TRBJ2-3,TRBD1,NA,TGTGCCAGCAGTTACCCGGGACAGGGGACAGATACGCAGTATTTT,CASSYPGQGTDTQYF
TRBV5-1,TRBJ2-1,TRBD2,NA,TGCGCCAGCAGCTTAACTAGCGGCTCCTACAATGAGCAGTTCTTC,CASSLTSGSYNEQFF
TRBV19,TRBJ1-2,TRBD1,NA,TGTGCCAGTAAGACAGGGGGCTCAGGCTACACCTTC,CASKTGGSGYTF
TRBV9,TRBJ1-2,NA,NA,TGTGCCAGCAGGGGCAGGGACTTCATTTCCTATGGCTACACCTTC,CASRGRDFISYGYTF
TRBV28,TRBJ2-3,TRBD2,NA,TGTGCCAGCAGTACCCACTTCTATGGCGGGAGGGCCGCGGTAGCAGATACGCAGTATTTT,CASSTHFYGGRAAVADTQYF
TRBV6-5,TRBJ2-7,NA,few,TGTGCCAGCAGTTACGGTGGCACCTCCTACGAGCAGTACTTC,CASSYGGTSYEQYF
TRBV7-9,TRBJ2-7,NA,NA,TGTGCCAGCACACAGGGGGGGACAGCCCACGGACGTTACGAGCAGTACTTC,CASTQGGTAHGRYEQYF
TRBV5-6,TRBJ1-1,NA,NA,TGTGCCAGCAGCTTGCGGGGGGGGGCTGAAGCTTTCTTT,CASSLRGGAEAFF
TRBV28,TRBJ2-1,TRBD2,NA,TGTGCCAGCAGTTTAGGTGCGGGAGGAAATGCCTACAATGAGCAGTTCTTC,CASSLGAGGNAYNEQFF
TRBV28,TRBJ2-3,NA,NA,TGTGCCAGCAGTTCAGGGGCTCGTAGCACAGATACGCAGTATTTT,CASSSGARSTDTQYF
TRBV4-2,TRBJ2-7,TRBD2,NA,TGTGCCAGCAGCCAAGTTACGCTAGCGGAAAACGAGCAGTACTTC,CASSQVTLAENEQYF
TRBV21-1,TRBJ2-1,NA,NA,TGTGCCAGCAGCAAAGCGCTATGTTCTAGCGGGATTTTCTACAATGAGCAGTTCTTC,CASSKALCSSGIFYNEQFF
TRBV7-8,TRBJ1-5,NA,NA,TGTGCCAGCAGCTTAACTTTTCGGCAGGGAAATCAGCCCCAGCATTTT,CASSLTFRQGNQPQHF
TRBV18,TRBJ2-7,TRBD1,NA,TGTGCCAGCTCAACCGGACAGGGGGCGGCTTCCTACGAGCAGTACTTC,CASSTGQGAASYEQYF
TRBV4-1,TRBJ2-4,TRBD1,NA,TGCGCCAGCAGCCAAGCAATGCGGACAGGGGGCAAGGACATTCAGTACTTC,CASSQAMRTGGKDIQYF
TRBV10-2,TRBJ2-3,NA,NA,TGCGCCAGCAGTGAGGACTCCCGCACAGATACGCAGTATTTT,CASSEDSRTDTQYF
TRBV27,TRBJ2-7,TRBD1,NA,TGTGCCAGCGGGACAGCCTCCTACGAGCAGTACTTC,CASGTASYEQYF
TRBV4-3,TRBJ2-4,NA,NA,TGCGCCAGCAGCCAAGGTCCCCGGCCAGGGAATACCATTCAGTACTTC,CASSQGPRPGNTIQYF
TRBV7-9,TRBJ1-3,NA,NA,TGTGCCAGCAGCTCCTCGGACGGGAGCTCTGGAAACACCATATATTTT,CASSSSDGSSGNTIYF
TRBV6-1,TRBJ2-2,NA,NA,TGTGCCAGCGCGGCACGGGGACACTACACCGGGGAGCTGTTTTTT,CASAARGHYTGELFF
TRBV5-8,TRBJ1-1,NA,NA,TGTGCCAGCAGCTACGGACACTGGAACACTGAAGCTTTCTTT,CASSYGHWNTEAFF
TRBV6-1,TRBJ1-2,NA,NA,TGTGCCAGCGGAGCCGTTTACTATGGCTACACCTTC,CASGAVYYGYTF